This paragraph reports one T cell receptor beta chain. As handled by the study authors: Estimation of nucleated cell counts relied on the amplification of reference gene primers. The table came from immunoSEQ multiplex PCR; TCRdb's copy has only in-frame clones and leaves some out. V and J calls and clone size follow that table, whereas D and trimming were derived from the DNA. The sample records roughly 100,000 clones, around 81% being singletons. This CDR3 comprises 18 residues. Germline lookup yields CDR1 SGHRS and CDR2 YFSETQ. J was trimmed by 5 bases and V by 0 bases; bases with no gene match: 11. The data were taken from a study of blood T cell repertoires in COVID-19.

The source is a woman in her seventies with acute or convalescent COVID-19. The chain combines TRBV5-1 with TRBJ2-2; 9 nucleotides agree with TRBD1. The sample consisted of peripheral blood. The chain's CDR3 is CASSLAPTGGARTGELFF. Written as DNA, the CDR3 is TGCGCCAGCAGCTTGGCCCCCACAGGGGGCGCAAGGACCGGGGAGCTGTTTTTT.